A selection of T cell receptor beta chains follows, all from one sample in a study of OX40 agonist ivuxolimab in advanced cancers. This table comes from immunoSEQ multiplex PCR, and its TCRdb copy is limited to in-frame clones, with some not included. The sample has more than 30,000 clones, 88% seen once. This specimen was CD4+ or CD8+ T cells sorted from blood, taken in a trial of the OX40 agonist ivuxolimab. All receptors derive from an adult with an advanced solid tumor such as melanoma, head and neck, liver or kidney cancer. Both conserved end residues are part of each CDR3. D genes are given only for firm matches. Clone size is not always given. Where it is, it says once, few, many or a class for expanded clones.

d_call: TRBD2; j_call: TRBJ2-2; clone_size: .; v_call: TRBV5-1; cdr3_aa: CASSLGLATGELFF; cdr3_nt: TGCGCCAGCAGCTTGGGACTAGCAACCGGGGAGCTGTTTTTT
d_call: TRBD2; j_call: TRBJ2-7; clone_size: .; v_call: TRBV4-2; cdr3_aa: CASSQGGGYEQYF; cdr3_nt: TGTGCCAGCAGCCAAGGGGGGGGCTACGAGCAGTACTTC
d_call: .; j_call: TRBJ1-5; clone_size: .; v_call: TRBV6-6; cdr3_aa: CASRQGNNRSNQPQHF; cdr3_nt: TGTGCCAGCAGACAGGGTAATAATCGCAGCAATCAGCCCCAGCATTTT
d_call: .; j_call: TRBJ2-1; clone_size: .; v_call: TRBV11-2; cdr3_aa: CASSPDRGREQFF; cdr3_nt: TGTGCCAGCAGCCCGGACCGAGGGCGTGAGCAGTTCTTC
d_call: TRBD2; j_call: TRBJ2-3; clone_size: .; v_call: TRBV19; cdr3_aa: CASSRAGPLSSTDTQYF; cdr3_nt: TGTGCCAGTAGTCGAGCGGGGCCGCTTTCTAGCACAGATACGCAGTATTTT
d_call: .; j_call: TRBJ2-5; clone_size: once; v_call: TRBV30; cdr3_aa: CAWSASETQYF; cdr3_nt: TGTGCCTGGAGTGCCTCCGAGACCCAGTACTTC
d_call: TRBD2; j_call: TRBJ2-7; clone_size: .; v_call: TRBV11-2; cdr3_aa: CASSSSLAGGSYEQYF; cdr3_nt: TGTGCCAGCAGCTCGTCTCTAGCGGGAGGTTCCTACGAGCAGTACTTC
d_call: .; j_call: TRBJ2-5; clone_size: .; v_call: TRBV7-2; cdr3_aa: CASGAVGATQETQYF; cdr3_nt: TGTGCCAGTGGGGCTGTGGGGGCCACACAAGAGACCCAGTACTTC
d_call: .; j_call: TRBJ1-6; clone_size: .; v_call: TRBV7-9; cdr3_aa: CASSLVGVDSPLHF; cdr3_nt: TGTGCCAGCAGCTTGGTGGGGGTCGATTCACCCCTCCACTTT
d_call: .; j_call: TRBJ2-1; clone_size: .; v_call: TRBV5-8; cdr3_aa: CASRPAVARDIYNEQFF; cdr3_nt: TGTGCCAGCAGGCCGGCCGTGGCAAGGGATATCTACAATGAGCAGTTCTTC
d_call: .; j_call: TRBJ2-7; clone_size: .; v_call: TRBV11-2; cdr3_aa: CASSFEGGHYEQYF; cdr3_nt: TGTGCCAGCAGCTTTGAGGGGGGACACTACGAGCAGTACTTC
d_call: .; j_call: TRBJ2-2; clone_size: .; v_call: TRBV5-1; cdr3_aa: CASSLEGWGLSNTGELFF; cdr3_nt: TGCGCCAGCAGCTTGGAGGGTTGGGGGTTGTCGAACACCGGGGAGCTGTTTTTT
d_call: .; j_call: TRBJ2-3; clone_size: .; v_call: TRBV30; cdr3_aa: CAWSVRDTQYF; cdr3_nt: TGTGCCTGGAGTGTACGAGATACGCAGTATTTT
d_call: .; j_call: TRBJ1-4; clone_size: .; v_call: TRBV27; cdr3_aa: CASSPGVGEKLFF; cdr3_nt: TGTGCCAGCAGCCCCGGGGTTGGTGAAAAACTGTTTTTT
d_call: TRBD2; j_call: TRBJ2-1; clone_size: few; v_call: TRBV7-6; cdr3_aa: CASSLTGGTLNEQFF; cdr3_nt: TGTGCCAGCAGCCTCACCGGGGGGACTCTCAATGAGCAGTTCTTC
d_call: .; j_call: TRBJ2-4; clone_size: .; v_call: TRBV5-5; cdr3_aa: CASSLEQALAKNIQYF; cdr3_nt: TGTGCCAGCAGCTTGGAACAAGCCTTAGCCAAAAACATTCAGTACTTC
d_call: .; j_call: TRBJ1-2; clone_size: .; v_call: TRBV18; cdr3_aa: CASSPRQANYGYTF; cdr3_nt: TGTGCCAGCTCACCAAGACAGGCGAACTATGGCTACACCTTC
d_call: TRBD2; j_call: TRBJ2-6; clone_size: .; v_call: TRBV27; cdr3_aa: CASSHTRLAGEGLASGANVLTF; cdr3_nt: TGTGCCAGCAGTCATACCCGACTGGCGGGGGAAGGTCTAGCCTCTGGGGCCAACGTCCTGACTTTC
d_call: .; j_call: TRBJ1-5; clone_size: .; v_call: TRBV15; cdr3_aa: CATSEAGYSNQPQHF; cdr3_nt: TGTGCCACCAGCGAAGCAGGATATAGCAATCAGCCCCAGCATTTT
d_call: .; j_call: TRBJ2-5; clone_size: .; v_call: TRBV15; cdr3_aa: CATSRVGGTGETQYF; cdr3_nt: TGTGCCACCAGCAGAGTCGGGGGAACGGGGGAGACCCAGTACTTC
d_call: TRBD1; j_call: TRBJ2-3; clone_size: .; v_call: TRBV30; cdr3_aa: CAWSVGTGATDTQYF; cdr3_nt: TGTGCCTGGAGTGTCGGGACAGGGGCTACAGATACGCAGTATTTT
d_call: .; j_call: TRBJ1-1; clone_size: once; v_call: TRBV5-5; cdr3_aa: CASSLLEVGNTEAFF; cdr3_nt: TGTGCCAGCAGCTTGCTTGAAGTAGGGAACACTGAAGCTTTCTTT
d_call: TRBD2; j_call: TRBJ2-1; clone_size: .; v_call: TRBV11-3; cdr3_aa: CASSSGTSDYNEQFF; cdr3_nt: TGTGCCAGCAGCTCGGGGACTAGCGACTACAATGAGCAGTTCTTC
d_call: .; j_call: TRBJ2-1; clone_size: once; v_call: TRBV18; cdr3_aa: CASSPRDLGLYNEQFF; cdr3_nt: TGTGCCAGCTCACCAAGGGACTTGGGCCTCTACAATGAGCAGTTCTTC
d_call: TRBD2; j_call: TRBJ2-7; clone_size: .; v_call: TRBV4-1; cdr3_aa: CASSRGLASYEQYF; cdr3_nt: TGCGCCAGCAGCCGCGGACTAGCATCCTACGAGCAGTACTTC
d_call: TRBD2; j_call: TRBJ2-1; clone_size: .; v_call: TRBV7-3; cdr3_aa: CASSPKGTSGKNEQFF; cdr3_nt: TGTGCCAGCAGCCCTAAGGGGACTAGCGGGAAGAATGAGCAGTTCTTC
d_call: .; j_call: TRBJ1-1; clone_size: .; v_call: TRBV5-1; cdr3_aa: CASSLGSTGMRNTEAFF; cdr3_nt: TGCGCCAGCAGCTTGGGTAGTACAGGGATGAGGAACACTGAAGCTTTCTTT
d_call: TRBD1; j_call: TRBJ2-3; clone_size: .; v_call: TRBV7-9; cdr3_aa: CASSLAPGGFGIDTQYF; cdr3_nt: TGTGCCAGCAGCTTAGCCCCAGGGGGCTTTGGCATAGATACGCAGTATTTT
d_call: .; j_call: TRBJ1-4; clone_size: .; v_call: TRBV10-3; cdr3_aa: CAISPSTGTLNEKLFF; cdr3_nt: TGTGCCATCAGTCCCTCCACCGGGACACTTAATGAAAAACTGTTTTTT
d_call: .; j_call: TRBJ1-1; clone_size: .; v_call: TRBV19; cdr3_aa: CASSYSNTEAFF; cdr3_nt: TGTGCCAGTAGCTACAGCAACACTGAAGCTTTCTTT
d_call: TRBD1; j_call: TRBJ2-2; clone_size: .; v_call: TRBV7-3; cdr3_aa: CASSLGRVGGNIGELFF; cdr3_nt: TGTGCCAGCAGCTTAGGGCGGGTAGGGGGCAATATCGGGGAGCTGTTTTTT
d_call: .; j_call: TRBJ2-2; clone_size: .; v_call: TRBV4-1; cdr3_aa: CASSHGGTASPLNTGELFF; cdr3_nt: TGCGCCAGCAGCCACGGAGGGACCGCTTCTCCCCTGAACACCGGGGAGCTGTTTTTT
d_call: .; j_call: TRBJ1-3; clone_size: .; v_call: TRBV18; cdr3_aa: CASSRQGEISGNTIYF; cdr3_nt: TGTGCCAGCTCACGGCAGGGAGAGATCTCTGGAAACACCATATATTTT
d_call: .; j_call: TRBJ2-3; clone_size: .; v_call: TRBV9; cdr3_aa: CASSVGGIQSTDTQYF; cdr3_nt: TGTGCCAGCAGCGTAGGTGGGATCCAGTCCACAGATACGCAGTATTTT
d_call: TRBD1; j_call: TRBJ1-3; clone_size: .; v_call: TRBV30; cdr3_aa: CAWSRTGKDGYF; cdr3_nt: TGTGCCTGGAGCCGGACAGGGAAAGACGGATATTTT
d_call: TRBD2; j_call: TRBJ2-1; clone_size: .; v_call: TRBV11-2; cdr3_aa: CASSLGTSGTNEQFF; cdr3_nt: TGTGCCAGCAGCCTAGGGACTAGCGGGACAAATGAGCAGTTCTTC
d_call: TRBD1; j_call: TRBJ2-2; clone_size: once; v_call: TRBV5-4; cdr3_aa: CASRPGQLNTGELFF; cdr3_nt: TGTGCCAGCAGGCCGGGACAGTTAAACACCGGGGAGCTGTTTTTT
d_call: TRBD1; j_call: TRBJ1-5; clone_size: .; v_call: TRBV6-5; cdr3_aa: CASSSWTGMSNQPQHF; cdr3_nt: TGTGCCAGCAGTTCCTGGACAGGGATGAGCAATCAGCCCCAGCATTTT
d_call: .; j_call: TRBJ2-3; clone_size: few; v_call: TRBV7-2; cdr3_aa: CASSSGVTDTQYF; cdr3_nt: TGTGCCAGCAGCTCAGGCGTCACAGATACGCAGTATTTT
d_call: TRBD2; j_call: TRBJ2-5; clone_size: .; v_call: TRBV5-1; cdr3_aa: CASQSGAIQETQYF; cdr3_nt: TGCGCCAGCCAGAGCGGGGCTATACAAGAGACCCAGTACTTC
d_call: TRBD2; j_call: TRBJ2-7; clone_size: .; v_call: TRBV27; cdr3_aa: CASSVTSGPLYEQYF; cdr3_nt: TGTGCCAGCAGTGTGACTAGCGGGCCCCTCTACGAGCAGTACTTC
d_call: TRBD2; j_call: TRBJ2-1; clone_size: .; v_call: TRBV5-6; cdr3_aa: CASSLGLANNEQFF; cdr3_nt: TGTGCCAGCAGCTTGGGACTAGCGAACAATGAGCAGTTCTTC
d_call: .; j_call: TRBJ2-5; clone_size: .; v_call: TRBV27; cdr3_aa: CASSFYTSPTQYF; cdr3_nt: TGTGCCAGCAGTTTTTATACATCGCCGACCCAGTACTTC
d_call: .; j_call: TRBJ2-6; clone_size: .; v_call: TRBV7-3; cdr3_aa: CASRQSGANVLTF; cdr3_nt: TGTGCCAGCCGGCAGTCTGGGGCCAACGTCCTGACTTTC
d_call: TRBD2; j_call: TRBJ2-3; clone_size: .; v_call: TRBV18; cdr3_aa: CASSPPSWEGLGTQYF; cdr3_nt: TGTGCCAGCTCACCACCATCCTGGGAGGGCTTAGGAACGCAGTATTTT
d_call: TRBD2; j_call: TRBJ2-7; clone_size: .; v_call: TRBV6-6; cdr3_aa: CASSPLAGGTYEQYF; cdr3_nt: TGTGCCAGCAGTCCACTAGCGGGAGGGACCTACGAGCAGTACTTC
d_call: .; j_call: TRBJ2-7; clone_size: .; v_call: TRBV5-5; cdr3_aa: CASSLVTGYSYEQYF; cdr3_nt: TGTGCCAGCAGCTTGGTAACAGGGTACTCCTACGAGCAGTACTTC
d_call: TRBD1; j_call: TRBJ2-3; clone_size: .; v_call: TRBV30; cdr3_aa: CAWSSEGAGDTQYF; cdr3_nt: TGTGCCTGGAGTTCAGAGGGGGCGGGAGATACGCAGTATTTT
d_call: .; j_call: TRBJ2-7; clone_size: .; v_call: TRBV11-1; cdr3_aa: CASSLDLVRYF; cdr3_nt: TGTGCCAGCAGCTTAGATTTGGTGCGGTACTTC
d_call: .; j_call: TRBJ2-1; clone_size: .; v_call: TRBV5-4; cdr3_aa: CASSLGGNEQFF; cdr3_nt: TGTGCCAGCAGCTTGGGCGGAAATGAGCAGTTCTTC
d_call: .; j_call: TRBJ1-1; clone_size: .; v_call: TRBV7-3; cdr3_aa: CASSLMRGTEAFF; cdr3_nt: TGTGCCAGCAGCTTGATGAGGGGGACTGAAGCTTTCTTT
d_call: TRBD2; j_call: TRBJ2-2; clone_size: .; v_call: TRBV15; cdr3_aa: CATSRGGLSTGELFF; cdr3_nt: TGTGCCACCAGCAGAGGGGGACTATCCACCGGGGAGCTGTTTTTT
d_call: TRBD2; j_call: TRBJ2-7; clone_size: .; v_call: TRBV27; cdr3_aa: CASSLLAGSYEQYF; cdr3_nt: TGTGCCAGCAGTTTATTAGCGGGCTCCTACGAGCAGTACTTC